One T cell receptor (beta chain) is described in this entry. Its antigen is not identified. These data originate in a study of cytomegalovirus exposure and HLA in healthy donors. Study observations and caveats: In vitro assays verified that a few CMV-associated chains recognized CMV antigens specifically. Sequencing depth across donors, presence/absence analyses assumed, was roughly uniform.

This CDR3 has 14 residues. Germline CDR1 LNHDA, CDR2 SQIVND (reference sequence). V shed 6 bases and J 6 bases; nucleotides not matched to a gene: 10. Use of 60 Vbeta and 13 Jbeta primers characterized the PCR. In the authors' methods: Around 12 million of roughly 81 million unique TCR beta chains were shared, per a later count. The repertoire was sequenced with immunoSEQ multiplex PCR; TCRdb's copy has only in-frame clones and lacks some. For V, J and clone size, that table is used; D and trimming come from the DNA. The sample includes nearly 200,000 clones, 75% to 85% seen only once; the top ten take 6.5%.

The sequenced sample consisted of PBMCs. This clonotype was sampled from a woman between 50 and 59 years old in good health and CMV-seropositive. This rearrangement joins TRBV19 to TRBJ2-7; 8 nucleotides agree with TRBD1. Here the CDR3 reads CASSVDRGSGEQYF. CDR3 nucleotide sequence: TGTGCCAGTAGCGTCGACAGGGGCTCCGGCGAGCAGTACTTC.